The source of this T cell receptor beta chain is a study of blood T cells in healthy people across ages. From germline, CDR1 is SGHNT and CDR2 YENEEA. The CDR3 extends over 17 amino acids. Notes on this clonotype: A much larger clone sits a single nucleotide away, making a read error possible.

Primed by a sample-barcoded 5' primer and a J-beta primer mix, a second PCR proceeded for about 7 to 11 cycles. Carrying 12 random nucleotides, a template-switch adaptor labeled each individual cDNA molecule. TCRdb reprocessed the 5' RACE reads with MiXCR, giving one entry per CDR3 protein. The sample includes about 560,000 distinct CDR3 sequences, about 25% of them seen just once. The same data also went into a second study, on T cells of mothers and their children.

The TCR comes from a boy between 2 and 10 years old in good health. The V gene is TRBV11-3, the J gene TRBJ2-4, with D perhaps TRBD2 (6 bases). Sequenced: blood. CDR3 amino acids: CAGSLVGGDLAKNIQYF. The DNA for the CDR3 is TGTGCCGGCAGCTTAGTCGGGGGAGACCTAGCCAAAAACATTCAGTACTTC.